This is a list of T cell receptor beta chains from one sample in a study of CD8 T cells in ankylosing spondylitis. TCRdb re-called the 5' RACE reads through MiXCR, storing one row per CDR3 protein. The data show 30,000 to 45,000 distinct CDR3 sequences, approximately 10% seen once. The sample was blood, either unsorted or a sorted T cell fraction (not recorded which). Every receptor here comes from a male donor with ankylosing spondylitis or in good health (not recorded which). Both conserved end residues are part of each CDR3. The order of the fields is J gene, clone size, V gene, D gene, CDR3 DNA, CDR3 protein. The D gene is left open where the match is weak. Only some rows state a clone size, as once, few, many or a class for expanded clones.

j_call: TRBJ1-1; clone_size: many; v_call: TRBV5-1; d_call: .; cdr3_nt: TGCGCCAGCAGCCTCACCGGGACGTTGAACACTGAAGCTTTCTTT; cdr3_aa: CASSLTGTLNTEAFF
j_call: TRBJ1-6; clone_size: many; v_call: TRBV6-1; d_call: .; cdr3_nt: TGTGCCAGCAGCCCCGGGGGACTGTTCGATAATTCACCCCTCCACTTT; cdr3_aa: CASSPGGLFDNSPLHF
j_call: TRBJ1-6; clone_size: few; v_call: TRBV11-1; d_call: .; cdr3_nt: TGTGCCAGCAGCTTTACGCAGAATTCACCCCTCCACTTT; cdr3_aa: CASSFTQNSPLHF
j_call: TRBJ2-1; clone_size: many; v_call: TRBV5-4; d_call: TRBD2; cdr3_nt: TGTGCCAGCAGCTTGGGGGAGGGTGGGGAGCAGTTCTTC; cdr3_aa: CASSLGEGGEQFF
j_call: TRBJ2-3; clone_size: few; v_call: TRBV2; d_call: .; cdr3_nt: TGTGCCAGCAGTGAAAAGGGTTGGGCAGATACGCAGTATTTT; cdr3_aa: CASSEKGWADTQYF
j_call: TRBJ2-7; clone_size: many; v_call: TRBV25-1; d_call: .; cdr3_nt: TGTGCCAGCAGTGATTCGGGGTACGAGCAGTACTTC; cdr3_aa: CASSDSGYEQYF
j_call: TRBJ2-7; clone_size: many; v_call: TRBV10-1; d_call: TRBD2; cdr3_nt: TGCGCCAGCAGCCGAACGGGGGGAGGGCCTCAGGAGCAGTACTTC; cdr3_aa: CASSRTGGGPQEQYF
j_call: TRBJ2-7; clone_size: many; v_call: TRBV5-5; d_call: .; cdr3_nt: TGTGCCAGCAGCTTGGGGGGGCCCCGGAGGGGCGAGCAGTACTTC; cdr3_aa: CASSLGGPRRGEQYF
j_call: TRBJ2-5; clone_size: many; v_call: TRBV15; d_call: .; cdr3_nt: TGTGCCACCAGCAGAGATCCTGGGGACGCCCAGTACTTC; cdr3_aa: CATSRDPGDAQYF
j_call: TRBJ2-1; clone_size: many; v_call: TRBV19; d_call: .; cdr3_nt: TGTGCCAGTAGTATATCTAGGTATGAGCAGTTCTTC; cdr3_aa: CASSISRYEQFF
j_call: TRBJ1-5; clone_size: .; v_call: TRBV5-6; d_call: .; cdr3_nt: TGTGCCAGCAGCTTGGGCCGACGGAGCAATCAGCCCCAGCATTTT; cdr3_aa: CASSLGRRSNQPQHF
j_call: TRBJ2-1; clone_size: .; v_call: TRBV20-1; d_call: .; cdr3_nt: TGCAGTGCTAGAGGCCCGACTAGGCCTAATGAGCAGTTCTTC; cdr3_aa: CSARGPTRPNEQFF
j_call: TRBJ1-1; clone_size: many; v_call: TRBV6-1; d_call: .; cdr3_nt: TGTGCCAGCACCCGATACAGGGAAGGGAACACTGAAGCTTTCTTT; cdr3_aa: CASTRYREGNTEAFF
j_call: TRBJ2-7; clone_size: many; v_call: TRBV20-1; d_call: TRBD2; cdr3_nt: TGCAGTGCTAGAGCCAAGTCCGGACTAGCGGGAAGTAACGAGCAGTACTTC; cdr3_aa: CSARAKSGLAGSNEQYF
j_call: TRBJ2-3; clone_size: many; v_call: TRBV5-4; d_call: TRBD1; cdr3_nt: TGTGCCAGCAGCCTCCCGGGACAGGGGGCAGATACGCAGTATTTT; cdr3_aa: CASSLPGQGADTQYF
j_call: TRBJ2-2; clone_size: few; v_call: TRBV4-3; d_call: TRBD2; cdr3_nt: TGCGCCAGCAGCCAATTCGGGCTCACTAGCGGACTCACCGGGGAGCTGTTTTTT; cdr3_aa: CASSQFGLTSGLTGELFF
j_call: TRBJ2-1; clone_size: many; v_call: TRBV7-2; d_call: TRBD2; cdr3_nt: TGTGCCAGCACCCTTAGGGTCCTCTTAGTAACTAGCGTTGAGCAGTTCTTC; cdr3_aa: CASTLRVLLVTSVEQFF
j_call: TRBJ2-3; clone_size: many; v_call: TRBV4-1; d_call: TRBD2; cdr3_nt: TGCGCCAGCAGCGAACGGACTAGCGGGAGAGATACGCAGTATTTT; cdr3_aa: CASSERTSGRDTQYF
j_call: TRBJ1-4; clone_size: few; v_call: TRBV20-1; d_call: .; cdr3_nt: TGCAGTGCATTGGGACCGTCAACTAATGAAAAACTGTTTTTT; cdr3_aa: CSALGPSTNEKLFF
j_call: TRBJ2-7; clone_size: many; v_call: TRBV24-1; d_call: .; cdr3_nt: TGTGCCACCAGTGCTGGACTATCCTACGAGCAGTACTTC; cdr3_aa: CATSAGLSYEQYF
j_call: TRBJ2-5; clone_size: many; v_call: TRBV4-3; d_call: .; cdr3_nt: TGCGCCAGCAGCCAAGGCCAGCAAGAGACCCAGTACTTC; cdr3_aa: CASSQGQQETQYF
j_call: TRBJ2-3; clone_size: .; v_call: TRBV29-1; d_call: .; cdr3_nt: TGCAGCGTAAGGCCAGATACAGCAGATACGCAGTATTTT; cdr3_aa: CSVRPDTADTQYF
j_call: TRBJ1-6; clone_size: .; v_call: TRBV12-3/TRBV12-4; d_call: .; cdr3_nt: TGTGCCAGCAGTTTCCCGGGGGCGGGTTCACCCCTCCACTTT; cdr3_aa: CASSFPGAGSPLHF
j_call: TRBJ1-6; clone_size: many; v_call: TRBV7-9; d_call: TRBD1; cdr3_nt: TGTGCCAGCAGCTTAGCGGACAGGGGGCTTTCACCCCTCCACTTT; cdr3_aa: CASSLADRGLSPLHF
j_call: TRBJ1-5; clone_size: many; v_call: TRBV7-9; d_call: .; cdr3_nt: TGTGCCAGCAGCTGGACATCGAATCAGCCCCAGCATTTT; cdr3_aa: CASSWTSNQPQHF
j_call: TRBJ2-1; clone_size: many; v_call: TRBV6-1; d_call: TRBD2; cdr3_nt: TGTGCCGGCGGACTAGCGGGAGGGCCTAATGAGCAGTTCTTC; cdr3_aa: CAGGLAGGPNEQFF
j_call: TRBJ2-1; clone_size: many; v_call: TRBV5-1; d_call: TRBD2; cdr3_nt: TGCGCCAGCAGCTTGGCCCCGGGACTAGCGGGATCCAATGAGCAGTTCTTC; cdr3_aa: CASSLAPGLAGSNEQFF
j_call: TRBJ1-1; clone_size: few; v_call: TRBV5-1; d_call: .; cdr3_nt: TGCGCCAGCAGCTTGCTCCCGTCGGGGGAGAACACTGAAGCTTTCTTT; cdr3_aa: CASSLLPSGENTEAFF
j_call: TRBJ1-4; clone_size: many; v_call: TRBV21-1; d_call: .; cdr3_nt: TGTGCCAGCAGCACCTTTGGGGAAAAACTGTTTTTT; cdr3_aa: CASSTFGEKLFF
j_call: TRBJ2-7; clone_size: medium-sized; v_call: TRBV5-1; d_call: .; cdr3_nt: TGCGCCAGCAGCTTGGCCACTAGTAACCCCTACGAGCAGTACTTC; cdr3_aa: CASSLATSNPYEQYF
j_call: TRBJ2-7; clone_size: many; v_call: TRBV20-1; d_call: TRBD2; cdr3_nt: TGCAGTGCTAGGAAACCCGGGACTACAATATTGGTGCAGTACTTC; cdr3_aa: CSARKPGTTILVQYF
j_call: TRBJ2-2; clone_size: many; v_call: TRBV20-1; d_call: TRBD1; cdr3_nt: TGCAGTGCTCTATGGGACAGCCACACCGGGGAGCTGTTTTTT; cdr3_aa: CSALWDSHTGELFF
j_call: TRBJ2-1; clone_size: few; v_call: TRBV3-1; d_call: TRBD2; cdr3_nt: TGTGCCAGCTGCCCCGGGACTAGCGGGACTGATCGGAAGGAGAATGAGCAGTTCTTC; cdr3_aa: CASCPGTSGTDRKENEQFF
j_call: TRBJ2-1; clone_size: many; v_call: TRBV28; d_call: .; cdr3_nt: TGTGCCAGCAGTTTAGAACTACAATACAATGAGCAGTTCTTC; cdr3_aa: CASSLELQYNEQFF
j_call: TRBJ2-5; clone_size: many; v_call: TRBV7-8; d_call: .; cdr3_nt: TGTGCCAGCAGCTTAGTAGCGTTTGAGACCCAGTACTTC; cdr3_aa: CASSLVAFETQYF
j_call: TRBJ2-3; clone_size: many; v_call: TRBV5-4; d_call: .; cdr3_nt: TGTGCCAGCAGCTTAAACGCGGGGGCATTCACAGATACGCAGTATTTT; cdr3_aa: CASSLNAGAFTDTQYF
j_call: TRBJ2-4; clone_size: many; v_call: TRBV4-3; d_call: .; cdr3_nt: TGCGCCAGCAGCCAAGTTCTAGGGGGTTCCAAAAACATTCAGTACTTC; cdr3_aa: CASSQVLGGSKNIQYF
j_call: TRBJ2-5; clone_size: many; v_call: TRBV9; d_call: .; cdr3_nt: TGTGCCAGCAGCGTAGGGGCATCAGGGGAGACCCAGTACTTC; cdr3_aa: CASSVGASGETQYF
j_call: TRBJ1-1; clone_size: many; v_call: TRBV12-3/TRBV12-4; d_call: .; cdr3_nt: TGTGCCAGCAGTAAACAGGAAAACACTGAAGCTTTCTTT; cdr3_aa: CASSKQENTEAFF
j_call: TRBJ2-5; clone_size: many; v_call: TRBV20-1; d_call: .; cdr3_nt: TGCAGTGCTAGAGACGCGTGGGAGACCCAGTACTTC; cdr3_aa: CSARDAWETQYF
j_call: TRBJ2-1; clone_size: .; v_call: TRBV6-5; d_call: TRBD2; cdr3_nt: TGTGCCAGCAGTTACTCGGGGACTAGCGGGAGGGTTGAGCAGTTCTTC; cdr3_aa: CASSYSGTSGRVEQFF
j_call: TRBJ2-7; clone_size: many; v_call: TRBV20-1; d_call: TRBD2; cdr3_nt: TGCAGTGCCACCGGCGGGGGGAGCTCCTACGAGCAGTACTTC; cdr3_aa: CSATGGGSSYEQYF
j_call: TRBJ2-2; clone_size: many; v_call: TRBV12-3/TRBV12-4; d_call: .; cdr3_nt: TGTGCCAGCAGGAACCCATTAAGTACCGGGGAGCTGTTTTTT; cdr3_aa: CASRNPLSTGELFF
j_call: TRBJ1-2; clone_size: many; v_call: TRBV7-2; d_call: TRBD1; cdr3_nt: TGTGCCAGCAGCCGGGACAGGGCCGGTAACTATGGCTACACCTTC; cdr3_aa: CASSRDRAGNYGYTF
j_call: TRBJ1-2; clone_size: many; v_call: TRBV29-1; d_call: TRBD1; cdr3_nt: TGCAGCGTTTGGACAGGGACTGGCTACACCTTC; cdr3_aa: CSVWTGTGYTF
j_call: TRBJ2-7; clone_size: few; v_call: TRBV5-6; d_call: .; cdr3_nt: TGTGCCAGCAGCTTGGAGGCGGTCTACGAGCAGTACTTC; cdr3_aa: CASSLEAVYEQYF
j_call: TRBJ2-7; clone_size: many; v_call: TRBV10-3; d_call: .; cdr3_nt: TGTGCCATCAAAGCGGTTTTGGGTTCCGACGAGCAGTACTTC; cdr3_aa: CAIKAVLGSDEQYF
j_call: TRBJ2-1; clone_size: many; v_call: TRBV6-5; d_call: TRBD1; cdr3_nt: TGTGCCAGCAGTTCCCACGAGGACAGGGGGTACAATGAGCAGTTCTTC; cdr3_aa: CASSSHEDRGYNEQFF
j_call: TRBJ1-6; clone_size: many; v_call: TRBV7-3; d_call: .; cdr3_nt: TGTGCCAGCAGCTTCCGGGCCCCGGGGTCACCCCTCCACTTT; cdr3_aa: CASSFRAPGSPLHF
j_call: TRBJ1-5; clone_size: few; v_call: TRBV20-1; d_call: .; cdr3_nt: TGCAGTGCTAGGCGGAGTAATCAGCCCCAGCATTTT; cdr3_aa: CSARRSNQPQHF
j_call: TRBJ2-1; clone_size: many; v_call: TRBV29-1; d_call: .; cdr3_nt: TGCAGCGTTGAGGGTGGGGGAGAAAAAGTGTATGAGCAGTTCTTC; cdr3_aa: CSVEGGGEKVYEQFF
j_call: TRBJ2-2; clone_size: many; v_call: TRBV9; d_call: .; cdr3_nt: TGTGCCAGCAGCGGTCCGGGACCCCGAGGGGCCGGGGAGCTGTTTTTT; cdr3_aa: CASSGPGPRGAGELFF
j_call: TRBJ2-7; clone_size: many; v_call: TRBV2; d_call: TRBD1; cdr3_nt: TGTGCCAGCAACATACAGGGGGCCCCTCTCGAGCAGTACTTC; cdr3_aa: CASNIQGAPLEQYF
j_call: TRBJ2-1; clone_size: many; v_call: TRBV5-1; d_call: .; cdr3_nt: TGCGCCAGCAGCTTGGCCTATGTGAATGAGCAGTTCTTC; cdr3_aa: CASSLAYVNEQFF
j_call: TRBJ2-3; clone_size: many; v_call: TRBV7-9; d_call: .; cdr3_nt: TGTGCCAGCAGCCCTGCGTCGGATACGCAGTATTTT; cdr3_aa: CASSPASDTQYF